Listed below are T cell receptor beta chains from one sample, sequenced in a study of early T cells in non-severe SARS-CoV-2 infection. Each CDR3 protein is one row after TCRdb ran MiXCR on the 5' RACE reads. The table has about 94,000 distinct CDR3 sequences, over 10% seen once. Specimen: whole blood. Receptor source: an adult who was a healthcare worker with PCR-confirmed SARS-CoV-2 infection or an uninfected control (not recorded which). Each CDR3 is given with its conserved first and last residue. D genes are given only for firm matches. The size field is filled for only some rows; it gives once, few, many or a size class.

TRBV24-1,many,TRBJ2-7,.,CATSLLGEQYF,TGTGCCACCAGTTTATTGGGTGAGCAGTACTTC
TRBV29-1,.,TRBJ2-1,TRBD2,CSVPGLGYNEQFF,TGCAGCGTTCCGGGACTAGGTTACAATGAGCAGTTCTTC
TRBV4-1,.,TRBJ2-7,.,CASSQPLNRGEQYF,TGCGCCAGCAGCCAACCCCTCAACCGTGGTGAGCAGTACTTC
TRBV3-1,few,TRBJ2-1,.,CASSQAAGEQFF,TGTGCCAGCAGCCAAGCGGCTGGCGAGCAGTTCTTC
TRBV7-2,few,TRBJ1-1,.,CASRNRTAEAFF,TGTGCCAGCAGGAATAGGACTGCTGAAGCTTTCTTT
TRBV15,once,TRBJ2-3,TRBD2,CATSRAASGPDTQYF,TGTGCCACCAGCAGAGCGGCTAGCGGGCCAGATACGCAGTATTTT
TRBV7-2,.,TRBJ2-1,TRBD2,CASSPMGSASGGTEFF,TGTGCCAGCAGCCCCATGGGGTCGGCTAGCGGGGGGACGGAGTTCTTC
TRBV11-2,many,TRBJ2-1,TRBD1,CASSLRRDRAYNEQFF,TGTGCCAGCAGCCTCCGCCGGGACAGGGCTTACAATGAGCAGTTCTTC
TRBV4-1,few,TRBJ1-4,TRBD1,CASSQLEGQGKEKLFF,TGCGCCAGCAGCCAGCTCGAGGGACAGGGAAAGGAAAAACTGTTTTTT
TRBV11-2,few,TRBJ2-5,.,CASSLSRADQETQYF,TGTGCCAGCAGCTTATCCAGGGCCGACCAAGAGACCCAGTACTTC
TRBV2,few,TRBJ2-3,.,CASSSISKADTQYF,TGTGCCAGCAGTTCGATCTCGAAGGCAGATACGCAGTATTTT
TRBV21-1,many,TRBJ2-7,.,CASWDSFTYEQYF,TGTGCCAGCTGGGACAGCTTTACCTACGAGCAGTACTTC
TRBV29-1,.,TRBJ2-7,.,CSVGEAGEQYF,TGCAGCGTTGGGGAGGCAGGCGAGCAGTACTTC
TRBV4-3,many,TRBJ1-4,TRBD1,CASSQTGIATNEKLFF,TGCGCCAGCAGCCAGACAGGGATTGCAACTAATGAAAAACTGTTTTTT
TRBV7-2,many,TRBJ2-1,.,CASSLQVRGQDEQFF,TGTGCCAGCAGCTTACAGGTCCGGGGCCAGGATGAGCAGTTCTTC
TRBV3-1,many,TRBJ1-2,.,CASSQDQTLGGYTF,TGTGCCAGCAGCCAAGATCAAACCCTCGGGGGCTACACCTTC
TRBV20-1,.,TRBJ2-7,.,CSASFPRGGYEQYF,TGCAGTGCTAGTTTTCCCAGGGGAGGGTACGAGCAGTACTTC
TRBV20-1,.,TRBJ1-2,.,CSAAVGGLNYGYTF,TGCAGTGCTGCGGTCGGGGGCCTGAACTATGGCTACACCTTC
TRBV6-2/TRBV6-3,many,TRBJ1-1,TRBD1,CASSYSKQGEAFF,TGTGCCAGCAGTTACTCGAAACAGGGGGAAGCTTTCTTT
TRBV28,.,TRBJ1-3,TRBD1,CASTLQGSGNTIYF,TGTGCCAGCACGCTACAGGGGAGCGGAAACACCATATATTTT
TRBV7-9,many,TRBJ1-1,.,CASSSGGTGAFF,TGTGCCAGCAGCTCAGGCGGTACCGGAGCTTTCTTT
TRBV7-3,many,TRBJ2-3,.,CASSHSGYTDTQYF,TGTGCCAGCAGCCATTCAGGGTACACAGATACGCAGTATTTT
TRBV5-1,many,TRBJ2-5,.,CASSLGQNQETQYF,TGCGCCAGCAGCTTAGGACAGAACCAAGAGACCCAGTACTTC
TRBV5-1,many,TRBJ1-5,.,CASSLEGVANQPQHF,TGCGCCAGCAGCTTGGAGGGGGTCGCCAATCAGCCCCAGCATTTT
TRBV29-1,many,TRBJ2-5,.,CSVLGGTLETQYF,TGCAGCGTCCTAGGGGGGACATTGGAGACCCAGTACTTC
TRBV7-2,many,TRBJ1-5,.,CASSLVGQGNQPQHF,TGTGCCAGCAGCTTAGTGGGTCAAGGCAATCAGCCCCAGCATTTT
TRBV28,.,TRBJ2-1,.,CASSYRGYNEQFF,TGTGCCAGCAGTTATAGGGGGTACAATGAGCAGTTCTTC
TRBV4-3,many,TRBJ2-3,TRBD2,CASSDLLAGGSTSTDTQYF,TGCGCCAGCAGCGACCTACTAGCGGGGGGGAGTACTAGCACAGATACGCAGTATTTT
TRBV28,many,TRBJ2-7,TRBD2,CASRPTSGVYEQYF,TGTGCCAGCAGACCGACTAGCGGGGTATACGAGCAGTACTTC
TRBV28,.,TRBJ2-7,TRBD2,CASSTGLAGTYEQYF,TGTGCCAGCAGCACCGGACTAGCGGGGACCTACGAGCAGTACTTC
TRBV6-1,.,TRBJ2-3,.,CALHSYTDTQYF,TGTGCCCTCCACTCCTACACAGATACGCAGTATTTT
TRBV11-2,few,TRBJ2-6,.,CASSPPAASSGANVLTF,TGTGCCAGCAGCCCCCCCGCAGCGAGCTCTGGGGCCAACGTCCTGACTTTC
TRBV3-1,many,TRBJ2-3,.,CASSQVRYGRSTDTQYF,TGTGCCAGCAGCCAAGTACGTTACGGGCGCTCCACAGATACGCAGTATTTT
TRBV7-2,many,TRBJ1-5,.,CASSPGVKGQPQHF,TGTGCCAGCAGCCCTGGGGTAAAGGGTCAGCCCCAGCATTTT
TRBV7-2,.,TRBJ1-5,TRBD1,CASSQTGGQPQHF,TGTGCCAGCAGCCAAACAGGGGGACAGCCCCAGCATTTT
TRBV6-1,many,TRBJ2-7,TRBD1,CASSGSRTGAREQYF,TGTGCCAGCAGTGGTTCGCGGACAGGGGCGAGAGAGCAGTACTTC
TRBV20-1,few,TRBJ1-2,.,CSTSGRDLYGYTF,TGCAGTACCTCGGGGCGAGACCTCTATGGCTACACCTTC
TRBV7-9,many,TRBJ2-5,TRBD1,CASSPGGRTVQETQYF,TGTGCCAGCAGCCCAGGGGGCCGGACAGTCCAAGAGACCCAGTACTTC
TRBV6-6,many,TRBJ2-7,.,CASSSLANSYEQYF,TGTGCCAGCAGTTCCCTAGCGAACTCCTACGAGCAGTACTTC
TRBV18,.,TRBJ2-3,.,CASSPSPSSDTQYF,TGTGCCAGCTCACCATCCCCTTCTTCAGATACGCAGTATTTT
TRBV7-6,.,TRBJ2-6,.,CASSLGALTGSGANVLTF,TGTGCCAGCAGCTTAGGAGCCCTGACAGGTTCTGGGGCCAACGTCCTGACTTTC
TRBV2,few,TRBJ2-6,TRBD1,CASTLTGGGGANVLTF,TGTGCCAGCACCTTAACAGGGGGCGGTGGGGCCAACGTCCTGACTTTC
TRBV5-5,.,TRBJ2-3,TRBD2,CASSVPLAGVTDTQYF,TGTGCCAGCAGCGTCCCCCTTGCGGGGGTCACAGATACGCAGTATTTT
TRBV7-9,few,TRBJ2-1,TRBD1,CASSSGQHNAYNEQFF,TGTGCCAGCAGCTCGGGACAGCATAACGCCTACAATGAGCAGTTCTTC
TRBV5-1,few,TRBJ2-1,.,CASSFPGQYNEQFF,TGCGCCAGCAGTTTTCCCGGACAGTACAATGAGCAGTTCTTC
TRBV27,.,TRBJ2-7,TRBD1,CASSLRDRGSYEQYF,TGTGCCAGCAGTCTGCGGGACAGGGGGTCGTACGAGCAGTACTTC
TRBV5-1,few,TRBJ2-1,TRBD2,CASSLAAVSGGDNEQFF,TGCGCCAGCAGCTTGGCCGCCGTTAGCGGGGGGGACAATGAGCAGTTCTTC
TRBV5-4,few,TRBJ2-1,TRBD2,CASSSGGIVAGGTSEQFF,TGTGCCAGCAGCTCCGGAGGGATCGTAGCGGGGGGAACCAGTGAGCAGTTCTTC